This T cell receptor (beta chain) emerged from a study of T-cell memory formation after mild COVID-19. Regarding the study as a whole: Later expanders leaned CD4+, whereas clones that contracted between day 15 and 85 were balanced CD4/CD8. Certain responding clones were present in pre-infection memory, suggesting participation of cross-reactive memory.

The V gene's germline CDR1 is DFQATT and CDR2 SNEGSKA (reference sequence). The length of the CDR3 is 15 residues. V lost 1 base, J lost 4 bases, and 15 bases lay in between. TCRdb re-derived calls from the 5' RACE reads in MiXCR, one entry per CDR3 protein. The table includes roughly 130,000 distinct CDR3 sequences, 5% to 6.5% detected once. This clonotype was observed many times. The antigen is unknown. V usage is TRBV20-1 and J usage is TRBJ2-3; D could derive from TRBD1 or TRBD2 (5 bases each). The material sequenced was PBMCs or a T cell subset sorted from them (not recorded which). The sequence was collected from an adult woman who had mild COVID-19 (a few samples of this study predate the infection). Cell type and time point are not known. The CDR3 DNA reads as TGCAGTGCTAGAGGCGAGATTCGGGGCGCAGATACGCAGTATTTT. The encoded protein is CSARGEIRGADTQYF.